Presented here are 27 T cell receptor beta chains from one specimen sequenced in a study of human T cells and chemical hapten exposure. Individual cDNA molecules in this library carried unique molecular identifiers. TCRdb independently ran MiXCR on the reads; one entry per CDR3 protein. The sample includes 3,500 or so distinct CDR3 sequences, around 52% seen only once; the top ten take approximately 6.3%. Regarding treatment: therapeutic diphenylcyclopropenone sensitization with weekly scalp DPC. The material sequenced was whole blood, taken before DPC sensitization or 2, 6, or about 24 weeks after (not recorded which). These receptors were taken from an adult with alopecia areata. Some clones in this sample may be carry-over from other donors' samples. This table probably holds off-target reads from a library built for another chain.

This clonotype has more than one count but fewer than ten. The rearrangement links TRBV29-1 to TRBJ2-5; TRBD1 agrees at 11 bases. V lost 7 bases and J lost 4; bases outside the gene matches: 5. In germline, CDR1 is SQVTM, CDR2 ANQGSEA. The CDR3 spans 13 residues. The CDR3 region has the DNA TGCAGCGCCCAGGGACAGGGGGTAGAGACCCAGTACTTC. It encodes CSAQGQGVETQYF.

This clonotype was observed a handful of times. The gene calls are TRBV4-2 and TRBJ2-3; 10 positions agree with TRBD2. The CDR3 runs 17 residues. In germline, CDR1 is LGHNA, CDR2 YNFKEQ. With 4 bases clipped from V and 3 bases from J, the junction kept 10 bases outside the gene matches. CDR3: CASSLSASGGVTDTQYF. The DNA of the CDR3 is TGTGCCAGCAGCCTCTCAGCTAGCGGGGGAGTAACAGATACGCAGTATTTT.

The CDR3 sequence is CASSVAADPTDTQYF. CDR3 bases: TGTGCCAGCAGCGTAGCTGCTGACCCCACAGATACGCAGTATTTT. J is TRBJ2-3 and V is TRBV9; D remains unclear. The germline gives CDR1 SGDLS, CDR2 YYNGEE. V lost 0 bases and J lost 2, with 10 bases in between. This CDR3 is built from 15 residues.

The chain carries TRBV7-8 and TRBJ2-7, with 10 bases lining up with TRBD1. Germline lookup yields CDR1 SGHVS and CDR2 FQNEAQ. V lost 5 bases to trimming and J lost 3 bases; unmatched junction nucleotides: 7. CDR3 length: 15 residues. This CDR3 is CASSPEGQGLYEQYF. CDR3 DNA: TGTGCCAGCAGCCCAGAGGGACAGGGGCTCTACGAGCAGTACTTC. Filled out from reference TRBV7-8 and TRBJ2-7, the complete variable domain reads GAGVSQSPRYKVAKRGQDVALRCDPISGHVSLFWYQQALGQGPEFLTYFQNEAQLDKSGLPSDRFFAERPEGSVSTLKIQRTQQEDSAVYLCASSPEGQGLYEQYFGPGTRLTVT.

In this sample, this clonotype turned up a few times. V and J are TRBV7-9 and TRBJ2-2; D not certain. The V and J ends lost 5 bases and 4 bases respectively, with 8 bases between them. Germline CDR1 reads SEHNR; CDR2 reads FQNEAQ (reference sequence). The CDR3 has 13 amino acids. The CDR3 region is CASSLRVTGELFF. The CDR3, as DNA: TGTGCCAGCAGCCTCAGAGTCACCGGGGAGCTGTTTTTT.

This clonotype was picked up a small number of times. The chain recombines TRBV6-5 with TRBJ2-7; D is possibly TRBD1 or TRBD2 (5 bases each). The V end was cut by 6 bases, the J end by 5 bases, with 17 bases between. This CDR3 region has 14 residues. Germline lookup yields CDR1 MNHEY and CDR2 SVGAGI. CDR3 sequence (DNA): TGTGCCAGCAGCGATCGGTGGGGGATCGACGAGCAGTACTTC. Translating gives CASSDRWGIDEQYF.

The sample holds a few counts of this clonotype. This CDR3 is CASSLDRGEKLFF. CDR3 bases: TGTGCCAGCAGCTTAGATCGCGGTGAAAAACTGTTTTTT. The chain has TRBV7-6 and TRBJ1-4; D unclear. Germline values: CDR1 SGHVS, CDR2 FNYEAQ. V lost 1 base and J 7 bases, leaving 7 bases between the germline ends. This CDR3 has 13 amino acids.

This clonotype was observed a handful of times. J is TRBJ2-5 and V is TRBV7-2, with 12 bases identical to TRBD2. Germline lookup yields CDR1 SGHTA and CDR2 FQGNSA. V gave up 3 bases and J gave up 4 bases; unmatched junction bases: 6. The length of the CDR3 is 16 residues. The CDR3 DNA reads as TGTGCCAGCAGCTTCGGACTAGCGGGGAGGAGAGAGACCCAGTACTTC. It translates to CASSFGLAGRRETQYF.

A single count supports this clonotype. The rearrangement links TRBV20-1 to TRBJ2-3; D unresolved. The V gene lost 7 bases and the J gene lost 0 bases, with 11 bases spanning the gap. CDR1 is DFQATT, CDR2 SNEGSKA, per germline (reference sequence). This CDR3 contains 13 residues. CDR3 coding DNA: TGCAGTGGCGTATGGATCAGCACAGATACGCAGTATTTT. Translated, it gives CSGVWISTDTQYF.

V is TRBV5-1 and J is TRBJ2-1; TRBD2 aligns across 11 bases. The germline V gene encodes CDR1 SGHRS and CDR2 YFSETQ. V lost 2 bases to trimming and J lost 6 bases; unmatched junction nucleotides: 4. The CDR3 totals 15 residues. CDR3 loop: CASSLSTSGANEQFF. The CDR3 DNA sequence: TGCGCCAGCAGCTTATCGACTAGCGGGGCCAATGAGCAGTTCTTC.

The genes are TRBV9 and TRBJ1-1; the match to TRBD1 covers 10 bases. The ends lost 4 bases at V and 7 bases at J; junction bases unmatched: 10. There are 15 residues in the CDR3. The germline V gene has CDR1 SGDLS and CDR2 YYNGEE. CDR3 sequence (DNA): TGTGCCAGCAGCACCGCCGGACAGGGGGATGGTGAAGCTTTCTTT. Protein sequence: CASSTAGQGDGEAFF.

The chain combines TRBV5-4 with TRBJ2-6, with a tentative D call TRBD1 (6 bases). V dropped 3 bases and J dropped 0 bases, with 13 bases sitting between them. Germline CDR1 SGHNT, CDR2 YYREEE (reference sequence). The CDR3 extends over 17 amino acids. As DNA, the CDR3 is TGTGCCAGCAGCTCGGTGGGGGCCCTCTCTGGGGCCAACGTCCTGACTTTC. Residues: CASSSVGALSGANVLTF.

This sequence joins TRBV18 and TRBJ2-7; TRBD1 is a possible D gene (7 bases). The CDR3 runs 13 residues. V lost 4 bases and J lost 6, with 13 bases in between. CDR1 and CDR2 (germline): KGHSH, LQKENI. The CDR3 sequence is CASSLDRRGEQYF. DNA for the CDR3: TGTGCCAGCTCACTGGACAGGCGGGGCGAGCAGTACTTC. The whole variable domain, filled in from reference TRBV18 and TRBJ2-7, reads NAGVMQNPRHLVRRRGQEARLRCSPMKGHSHVYWYRQLPEEGLKFMVYLQKENIIDESGMPKERFSAEFPKEGPSILRIQQVVRGDSAAYFCASSLDRRGEQYFGPGTRLTVT.

The chain combines TRBV6-5 with TRBJ2-7; D perhaps matches TRBD1 (6 bases). The CDR3 extends over 14 amino acids. Trimming took 6 bases from V and 3 from J, leaving 15 bases between them. Germline V gene lookup returns CDR1 MNHEY and CDR2 SVGAGI. The DNA for the CDR3 is TGTGCCAGCAGCTCCCGGGACAAAAACTACGAGCAGTACTTC. This translates into CASSSRDKNYEQYF.

The chain links TRBV7-6 to TRBJ2-1; D gene ambiguous. Germline CDR1 SGHVS, CDR2 FNYEAQ. Trimming cost V 5 bases and J 9 bases, with 11 bases left between them. The CDR3 sequence is 12 residues long. CDR3 coding DNA: TGTGCCAGCAGCGAACCCCCTGGTGAGCAGTTCTTC. This gives the protein CASSEPPGEQFF.

The chain uses TRBV4-2 and TRBJ2-2; no clear D. The germline CDR1 and CDR2 sequences are LGHNA and YNFKEQ. Trimming removed 0 bases from V and 6 bases from J, with 5 bases in between. The CDR3 runs to 13 residues. CDR3 in DNA: TGTGCCAGCAGCCAAGACTACGCCGGGGAGCTGTTTTTT. Protein: CASSQDYAGELFF.

In this sample, this clonotype turned up once. Its ends do not fully match the called genes, so a read error is possible. V usage is TRBV7-2 and J usage is TRBJ2-7; 10 bases align to TRBD1. Germline V gives CDR1 SGHTA, CDR2 FQGNSA. This CDR3 is 15 amino acids long. CDR3 loop: CVSSSYGQGDYEQYF. The CDR3 nucleotides read TGTGTCAGCAGCTCATACGGACAGGGGGACTACGAGCAGTACTTC.

This clonotype has only a few counts. The chain carries TRBV2 and TRBJ2-3; 10 bases are a match to TRBD1. This CDR3 contains 15 residues. V trimming: 7 bases; J trimming: 2 bases; junction bases outside the gene matches: 6. The germline CDR1 and CDR2 sequences are SNHLY and FYNNEI. The CDR3 DNA reads TGTGCCAGCAACCGGGACAGGGGCACCACAGATACGCAGTATTTT. It codes for CASNRDRGTTDTQYF.

The rearrangement joins TRBV11-2 to TRBJ2-2, with D perhaps TRBD1 (6 bases). Germline V gene lookup returns CDR1 SGHAT and CDR2 FQNNGV. The CDR3 sequence is 18 residues long. Trimming removed 3 bases at V and 6 bases at J, with 23 bases between. The CDR3 DNA is TGTGCCAGCAGCTTGACCTCACTGTGGACAGAAGGATCCGGGGAGCTGTTTTTT. Amino acids: CASSLTSLWTEGSGELFF.

The V call is TRBV12-3 or TRBV12-4, the J call TRBJ1-1; tentative D call: TRBD1 (6 bases). V was pared by 6 bases and J by 10 bases, with 12 bases between. This CDR3 spans 11 amino acids. In nucleotides, the CDR3 is TGTGCCAGCAGGACAGGATATACAGCTTTCTTT. Its protein is CASRTGYTAFF.

V usage is TRBV29-1 and J usage is TRBJ2-5; 7 positions match TRBD1. There are 11 residues in the CDR3. V shed 6 bases, J shed 4 bases, and the junction held 2 bases outside the gene matches. Germline V gives CDR1 SQVTM, CDR2 ANQGSEA. CDR3 nucleotides: TGCAGCGTACAGGGGCCAGAGACCCAGTACTTC. This gives the protein CSVQGPETQYF.

This clonotype appeared a single time. The chain combines TRBV7-9 with TRBJ2-5; D remains ambiguous. Germline assignment: CDR1 SEHNR and CDR2 FQNEAQ (reference sequence). This CDR3 has 18 residues. The V gene lost 2 bases and the J gene lost 4 bases, with 23 bases spanning the gap. CDR3 sequence: CASSLLRAQFPRRETQYF. The CDR3 DNA is TGTGCCAGCAGCTTATTGAGAGCCCAATTCCCCCGGCGAGAGACCCAGTACTTC.

The chain recombines TRBV18 with TRBJ2-5; TRBD1 or TRBD2 may be the D gene (5 bases each). Trimming pared 3 bases from V and 3 bases from J, leaving 23 bases between. This CDR3 spans 18 amino acids. The germline CDR1 and CDR2 sequences are KGHSH and LQKENI. CDR3 protein: CASSPLPPGGADKETQYF. In nucleotides, the CDR3 is TGTGCCAGCTCACCTCTACCTCCCGGCGGAGCGGACAAAGAGACCCAGTACTTC.

The sample holds one count of this clonotype. The V gene is TRBV9, the J gene TRBJ2-7, with TRBD1 matching 9 bases. The junction had 6 bases not matched to a gene; V was cut back by 4 bases and J by 1 base. CDR1 and CDR2 from the germline V gene are SGDLS and YYNGEE. This CDR3 comprises 15 residues. CDR3 sequence reads: CASSLGTGPSYEQYF. CDR3 DNA sequence: TGTGCCAGCAGCCTCGGGACAGGGCCTTCCTACGAGCAGTACTTC.

This clonotype was counted between two and nine times. The chain uses TRBV7-2 and TRBJ2-1, with a possible D match to TRBD2 (6 bases). Trimming shortened V by 3 bases and J by 15 bases, and 15 bases separated the two germline ends. Germline V lookup: CDR1 SGHTA, CDR2 FQGNSA. This CDR3 is built from 12 residues. CDR3 bases: TGTGCCAGCAGCTTGGGGCGACTAGACCCGTTCTTC. Its translation: CASSLGRLDPFF.

The rearrangement links TRBV18 to TRBJ2-7; no clear D gene. Trimming shortened V by 3 bases and J by 2 bases, and 8 bases separated the two germline ends. In germline, CDR1 is KGHSH, CDR2 LQKENI. CDR3 length: 13 amino acids. The CDR3 DNA follows: TGTGCCAGCTCACCCCCAGTCACCTACGAGCAGTACTTC. This codes for CASSPPVTYEQYF.

The chain links TRBV20-1 to TRBJ1-4; D gene ambiguous. This CDR3 comprises 14 residues. Trimming took off 1 base at V and 4 bases at J, with 10 bases between the two ends. The germline V gene has CDR1 DFQATT and CDR2 SNEGSKA (reference sequence). Here the CDR3 reads CSARVHPGNEKLFF. The CDR3, as DNA: TGCAGTGCTAGAGTTCACCCCGGTAATGAAAAACTGTTTTTT.